The entry that follows covers one TCR beta chain sequence. This clone was seen just once. The specificity of this receptor is unknown. The record has no base qualities; no much larger clone is one base away. The sample belongs to a study of blood T cell repertoires in COVID-19 (dated by TCRdb to between 2020 and 2021). Regarding the complete study: Samples from collaborators originated in the United States, Italy and Spain and spanned both the acute and convalescent phases of COVID-19. A de-identified subject ID, COVID-19 status, age in years and sex were almost always included in the sample metadata. The prospective study material was composed of cDNA or gDNA derived from T cells, B-cell-depleted T cells, or PBMCs. The repertoires were released in a freely available public database intended as a resource for research on the immune response to SARS-CoV-2. The samples were drawn from two sources: the first 160 participants of the ongoing ImmuneRACE study, and 1,000 to 1,500 subjects contributed by 6 global collaborators. Where available, HLA class I and class II types were taken from metadata supplied by the sample provider and were not determined by assay-based typing. Deeply sampled blood TCRbeta repertoires from subjects exposed to, actively infected with, or recovered from COVID-19 were included in the dataset.

The germline V gene gives CDR1 as SQVTM and CDR2 as ANQGSEA. Germline trimming: 5 bases from V, 3 bases from J; junction bases outside gene matches: 5. Taken from cysteine to phenylalanine, the CDR3 has 13 residues. This entry keeps only the CDR3 DNA: 39 bases, framed from base 1. TCRbeta CDR3 regions were amplified from genomic DNA using the immunoSEQ Assay, a bias-controlled multiplex PCR. On the authors' methods: Nucleated cell counts per sample were estimated from amplification of reference gene primers within the assay. To quantify the absolute abundance of each unique TCRbeta CDR3 rearrangement, sequence reads were collapsed and filtered. For each sample, productive Simpson clonality was calculated by taking the square root of Simpson's diversity index across productive rearrangements. Drawn from immuneACCESS, this table holds only the in-frame rearrangements with V and J called that TCRdb kept. Clones are partly lost; checked studies trace under half to an unresolved V gene and leave the rest unexplained. V and J calls and clone size come straight from that table; D and trimming were deduced from the DNA. The sample data list under 20,000 clones, and less than 90% of these were observed just once. The ten largest make up 24% of the sample.

Whole blood was collected in K2EDTA tubes by collaborating institutions according to the institutions' own protocols. Collaborator samples were shipped for TCRbeta analysis as frozen whole blood, isolated PBMCs, or DNA extracted from either sample type. The paper as a whole reports these results and caveats: The amount of clinical and demographic metadata varied by source and participant and was provided uncurated.

The TCR originated in a man aged 60-69 years with acute or convalescent COVID-19. The chain links TRBV29-1 with TRBJ1-1; a stretch of 8 junction bases matches TRBD1. What was sequenced was peripheral blood. In nucleotides, the sequence is TGCAGCGTTTCCGGACAGGGCTACACTGAAGCTTTCTTT. It specifies CSVSGQGYTEAFF.